This T cell receptor (beta chain) was sequenced for a study of T cell responses to AZD1222 COVID-19 vaccine. Germline V gives CDR1 MNHNY, CDR2 SVGAGI (reference sequence). With 6 bases clipped from V and 3 bases from J, the junction kept 17 bases outside the gene matches. This CDR3 comprises 18 residues. Findings of the study overall: There were vaccine-associated CD4 TCRs across spike, dominant at 160-218 and 743-854.

With respect to this clone: As yet, its antigen is unknown.

The data were produced by immunoSEQ multiplex PCR, yet TCRdb's version contains in-frame clones alone and is incomplete. The table has under 150,000 clones, around 88% seen once; the top ten hold roughly 16%. The clonotype comes from an adult in good health. The sample here was peripheral blood, taken on day 0 of AZD1222 vaccination. This chain uses TRBV6-6 with TRBJ2-7, with 10 bases matching TRBD2. The CDR3 protein is CASSRRPLGAGGLYEQYF. In nucleotides, the CDR3 is TGTGCCAGCAGCCGACGCCCTCTGGGAGCGGGGGGGCTCTACGAGCAGTACTTC.